The rows below give T cell receptor beta chains drawn from one sample of a study of blood T cell repertoires in COVID-19. Profiling relied on immunoSEQ multiplex PCR, and the TCRdb table lists in-frame clones only, not all of them. The sample has 300,000 to 350,000 clones, about 91% seen once; the top ten hold 9.5% to 10%. The sample consisted of peripheral blood. All receptors derive from a man aged 30 to 39 with COVID-19, enrolled during active disease. The CDR3 runs from the conserved cysteine through the conserved F or W. The D gene is left open where the match is weak. Some rows have no size entry. The others give once, few or many, or a class for an expanded clone.

TRBJ1-5,.,TRBD1,TRBV19,15,TGTGCCAGTAGCCCGGGACAGAGAAGCAATCAGCCCCAGCATTTT,CASSPGQRSNQPQHF
TRBJ2-7,.,TRBD1,TRBV7-3,15,TGTGCCAGCAGCCCAGGGACAGGGATTCCCAACGAGCAGTACTTC,CASSPGTGIPNEQYF
TRBJ2-2,.,.,TRBV7-9,15,TGTGCCAGCAGCTTAGGGGGCGCCCCCACCGGGGAGCTGTTTTTT,CASSLGGAPTGELFF
TRBJ2-7,.,TRBD2,TRBV29-1,15,TGCAGCGTTGGCTCCCTAGCGGGAGAACCCTACGAGCAGTACTTC,CSVGSLAGEPYEQYF
TRBJ2-1,.,TRBD2,TRBV2,21,TGTGCCAGCAGTGAAATCAAAGGGACTAGCGGGAGGGCCCCCTGGGGGAATGAGCAGTTCTTC,CASSEIKGTSGRAPWGNEQFF
TRBJ1-1,once,.,TRBV9,13,TGTGCCAGCAGCGGAGGGTCTAACACTGAAGCTTTCTTT,CASSGGSNTEAFF
TRBJ1-5,.,TRBD1,TRBV28,13,TGTGCCGCCAGGACAGGGGGGAATCAGCCCCAGCATTTT,CAARTGGNQPQHF
TRBJ2-2,.,TRBD2,TRBV5-1,18,TGCGCCAGCAGCCCACGGACTAGCGGGAGGTTTGGCACCGGGGAGCTGTTTTTT,CASSPRTSGRFGTGELFF
TRBJ2-7,.,.,TRBV7-3,14,TGTGCCAGCAGCACTGGACAAGTCCCCTACGAGCAGTACTTC,CASSTGQVPYEQYF
TRBJ1-2,.,.,TRBV12-5,12,TGTGCTAGTGGTTTGGTACCAGGGGGCTACACCTTC,CASGLVPGGYTF
TRBJ2-1,once,TRBD2,TRBV4-3,15,TGCGCCAGCAGCCAAGATACACTAGCGGCTAATGAGCAGTTCTTC,CASSQDTLAANEQFF